The clone carrying this TCR beta chain is a singleton in its sample. The target antigen is unknown. The entry originates in a study of glioma-infiltrating T cells. Overall study findings and caveats: Tissue and blood shared very few CDR3 sequences. Gliomas, especially low-grade, showed above-expected tissue-blood divergence; non-neoplastic patients showed below.

Trimming cost V 0 bases and J 3 bases, with 12 bases left between them. The CDR3 length is 16 residues. CDR1 MNHEY and CDR2 SMNVEV come from the germline V gene (reference sequence). TCR alpha and beta CDR3 regions were amplified from RNA using iRepertoire nested multiplex PCR. Input was roughly 100-450 ng of tissue mRNA or PBMC total RNA. TCRdb reprocessed the multiplex PCR reads with MiXCR, giving one entry per CDR3 protein. Of roughly 42,000 distinct CDR3 sequences in the sample, more than 20% were seen once. This rearrangement joins TRBV27 to TRBJ2-1, with D possibly being TRBD2 (6 bases). Sequencing was carried out using glioma tissue, nonneoplastic brain tissue, or PBMCs (not recorded which). This sequence originates from a human donor with low-grade glioma or glioblastoma, undergoing nonglioma brain surgery, or in good health (not recorded which). CDR3 amino acids: CASSLSGGAIYNEQFF. The CDR3 bases are TGTGCCAGCAGTTTATCTGGCGGGGCAATCTACAATGAGCAGTTCTTC.